Sequencing of this T cell receptor beta chain was carried out in a study of blood T cell repertoires in COVID-19. This table comes from immunoSEQ multiplex PCR, and its TCRdb copy is limited to in-frame clones, with some not included. Of 65,000 to 95,000 clones in the sample, approximately 91% are singletons; the top ten hold about 6.7%. Trimming took 3 bases from V and 0 from J; bases not matched to a gene: 0. The CDR3 extends over 15 amino acids. CDR1 and CDR2 (germline): SGHTA, FQGNSA. The rearrangement uses TRBV7-2 and TRBJ2-1; 9 bases line up with TRBD1. The sequencing input was peripheral blood. The TCR comes from a man aged 65 to 85 with acute or convalescent COVID-19. DNA of the CDR3: TGTGCCAGCAGCTTGGACAGGGGCTCCTACAATGAGCAGTTCTTC. It specifies CASSLDRGSYNEQFF.